Listed here is a single T cell receptor beta chain. Its specificity is unknown. The junction does not match germline at one end; this may be a read error. The entry originates in a study of T cells after yellow fever vaccination. Overall study results and limits: Most primary-vaccination clones recurred post-booster (roughly 96% CD4, around 86% CD8). Bulk-population clonotypes that are abundant could appear as contaminants in FACS-sorted repertoires.

The 5'RACE template-switching step produced TCR cDNA and added a universal primer site and UMIs. Each CDR3 protein is one row after TCRdb ran MiXCR on the 5' RACE reads. The sample contains about 500,000 distinct CDR3 sequences, about a sixth of which appear only once. Sequences were derived from PBMCs, sampled roughly 5 days after the first yellow fever vaccination. The sequence was obtained from a man between 18 and 35 years old who received the YFV17D yellow fever vaccine.

CDR3 sequence (DNA): TGTGCCAGGAGTTTTTGGATGCCCTACGAGCAGTACTTC. Its protein is CARSFWMPYEQYF. The gene calls are TRBV12-3 or TRBV12-4 and TRBJ2-7; no definite D call. There are 13 residues in the CDR3.